Listed here are 13 T cell receptor beta chains from one sample, sequenced in a study of blood T cell repertoires in COVID-19. Using immunoSEQ multiplex PCR, the repertoire was profiled, and TCRdb retains in-frame clones only, with some absent. Here the sample spans 90,000 or so clones, roughly 85% being singletons. The sequenced sample was peripheral blood. Receptor source: a woman in her sixties or seventies with COVID-19, enrolled during active disease.

The chain carries TRBV9 and TRBJ1-2, with TRBD1 as a possible D gene (6 bases). V lost 0 bases and J lost 2, with 17 bases in between. The CDR3 extends over 17 amino acids. CDR1 and CDR2 from the germline V gene are SGDLS and YYNGEE. CDR3 in amino acids: CASSVGGLRTLNYGYTF. In nucleotides, the CDR3 is TGTGCCAGCAGCGTAGGGGGGCTAAGGACGTTGAACTATGGCTACACCTTC.

This sequence joins TRBV11-2 and TRBJ2-5; 10 nucleotides line up with TRBD1. Unmatched junction bases numbered 13, after V lost 5 bases and J lost 7 bases. The CDR3 contains 16 residues. Germline V CDR1 and CDR2: SGHAT, FQNNGV. In DNA, the CDR3 is TGTGCCAGCAGCCGCTCCGGGACAGGGGATTCTAGGACCCAGTACTTC. Amino acids: CASSRSGTGDSRTQYF. Drawing the rest from reference TRBV11-2 and TRBJ2-5, the complete variable domain is EAGVAQSPRYKIIEKRQSVAFWCNPISGHATLYWYQQILGQGPKLLIQFQNNGVVDDSQLPKDRFSAERLKGVDSTLKIQPAKLEDSAVYLCASSRSGTGDSRTQYFGPGTRLLVL.

This clone was seen just once. The chain employs TRBV7-2 and TRBJ2-5; TRBD2 agrees at 11 bases. J was trimmed by 1 base and V by 2 bases; bases with no gene match: 6. Germline V gene lookup returns CDR1 SGHTA and CDR2 FQGNSA. This CDR3 is 17 amino acids long. CDR3 DNA: TGTGCCAGCAGCTTACGGACTAGCGGGCAAGTCCAAGAGACCCAGTACTTC. It specifies CASSLRTSGQVQETQYF.

The V gene is TRBV12-3 or TRBV12-4, the J gene TRBJ2-7, with 8 bases fitting TRBD2. The V and J ends lost 6 bases and 2 bases, in that order; junction bases with no gene match: 3. The CDR3 sequence is 13 residues long. The CDR3 here is CASRLSGTYEQYF. The CDR3 coding sequence is TGTGCCAGCAGACTTAGCGGGACCTACGAGCAGTACTTC.

The chain joins TRBV19 to TRBJ1-1; 7 bases line up with TRBD1. Germline trimming cut 5 bases from V and 2 bases from J; bases unmatched to any gene: 5. CDR3 length equals 14 residues. Germline-derived CDR1 and CDR2 are LNHDA and SQIVND (reference sequence). CDR3 amino acids: CASSARQGNTEAFF. Here the CDR3 DNA reads TGTGCCAGTAGTGCGCGACAGGGTAACACTGAAGCTTTCTTT.

The chain carries TRBV4-2 and TRBJ1-3; no definite D call. The CDR3 covers 16 residues. The V end was cut by 1 base, the J end by 0 bases, with 10 bases between. Germline CDR1 reads LGHNA; CDR2 reads YNFKEQ. CDR3 sequence: CASSQAKRASGNTIYF. CDR3 nucleotides: TGTGCCAGCAGCCAAGCCAAGAGGGCCTCTGGAAACACCATATATTTT.

The chain has TRBV6-5 and TRBJ2-7; TRBD1 matches at 12 bases. The CDR3 extends over 14 amino acids. J gave up 4 bases and V 8 bases, and 6 bases lay outside the gene matches. CDR1 is MNHEY and CDR2 is SVGAGI in the germline V gene. For the CDR3, the DNA is TGTGCCAGCTGGGACAGGGGGCGGAGGTACGAGCAGTACTTC. Its translation is CASWDRGRRYEQYF.

The chain links TRBV5-6 to TRBJ2-5; TRBD1 might be the D (6 bases). V was pared by 5 bases and J by 1 base, with 9 bases between. Germline assignment: CDR1 SGHDT and CDR2 YYEEEE. The CDR3 is made up of 13 amino acids. CDR3 protein: CASRYRVQETQYF. The CDR3 DNA follows: TGTGCCAGCAGATACAGGGTCCAAGAGACCCAGTACTTC. Combining the CDR3 with reference TRBV5-6 and TRBJ2-5 gives the whole variable domain DAGVTQSPTHLIKTRGQQVTLRCSPKSGHDTVSWYQQALGQGPQFIFQYYEEEERQRGNFPDRFSGHQFPNYSSELNVNALLLGDSALYLCASRYRVQETQYFGPGTRLLVL.

The chain uses TRBV9 and TRBJ1-1, with TRBD1 identical over 8 bases. The germline V gene has CDR1 SGDLS and CDR2 YYNGEE. The CDR3 length is 14 residues. Losses at the gene ends were 3 bases for V and 5 bases for J; bases not matched to a gene: 6. The CDR3 reads CASSGQGHRTEAFF. The CDR3 region has the DNA TGTGCCAGCAGCGGACAGGGGCATAGGACTGAAGCTTTCTTT.

The chain has TRBV6-5 and TRBJ1-1; D gene unclear. The length of the CDR3 is 12 residues. CDR1 is MNHEY, CDR2 SVGAGI, per germline. The V and J ends lost 10 bases and 1 base respectively, with 10 bases between them. The CDR3 region has the DNA TGTGCCACTTCGGGGTGGAACACTGAAGCTTTCTTT. Residues: CATSGWNTEAFF.

The chain uses TRBV30 and TRBJ2-5, with TRBD2 as a possible D gene (5 bases). Germline V lookup: CDR1 GTSNPN, CDR2 SVGIG (reference sequence). The ends were cut back, 2 bases at V and 6 bases at J, with 25 bases in the middle. The CDR3 is made up of 17 amino acids. As DNA, the CDR3 is TGTGCCTGGAGTCCCCCCCTCTTCTGGGGAGAACAACAGACCCAGTACTTC. The encoded protein is CAWSPPLFWGEQQTQYF.

V usage is TRBV6-2 or TRBV6-3 and J usage is TRBJ1-2; D may be TRBD1 (6 bases). This CDR3 is built from 15 residues. Germline assignment: CDR1 MNHEY and CDR2 SVGEGT. Trimming took 0 bases from V and 10 from J, leaving 18 bases between them. DNA of the CDR3: TGTGCCAGCAGTTACTCGGGGGGGCGTCGGGCTGTCTACACCTTC. It codes for CASSYSGGRRAVYTF.

This clone came up once. One junction end disagrees with the germline gene, perhaps due to a read error. V is TRBV18 and J is TRBJ2-7; 11 positions match TRBD2. From germline, CDR1 is KGHSH and CDR2 LQKENI. The CDR3 covers 15 residues. CDR3 loop: CASSPLAGVSYEQYF. The CDR3 nucleotides are TGTGCCAGCTCCCCACTAGCGGGGGTCTCCTACGAGCAGTACTTC.